This TCR beta chain originates from a study of blood T cells in healthy people across ages. Overall study: Template-switching capture recovered about one barcoded beta molecule per two T cells. Whole-study findings and limits: While age rose, TCR beta diversity per million T cells dropped in a roughly linear way.

As for this clonotype: No antigen is known for it.

It was with a sample-barcoded 5' primer and a J-beta primer mix that a second PCR of about 6 to 11 cycles was run. TCRdb itself ran the 5' RACE reads through MiXCR, one entry per CDR3 protein. Of 800,000 or so distinct CDR3 sequences listed, 20% to 25% are singletons. With V trimmed by 6 bases and J by 5 bases, 11 bases remained unmatched. The CDR3 is made up of 15 amino acids. The germline gives CDR1 MNHEY, CDR2 SVGAGI. This sample also belongs to another study, concerning T cells of mothers and their children. Turning to that study: Each donor was one of three healthy Caucasian mothers or one of their six children. Researchers found no T cell clones that were persistent and microchimeric.

The specimen sequenced was blood. This clonotype originated in a boy between 10 and 17 years old in good health. This chain joins TRBV6-5 and TRBJ2-5, with 8 bases identical to TRBD2. The chain's CDR3 is CASSPGGAGWETQYF. CDR3 nucleotides: TGTGCCAGCAGCCCCGGGGGGGCAGGTTGGGAGACCCAGTACTTC.